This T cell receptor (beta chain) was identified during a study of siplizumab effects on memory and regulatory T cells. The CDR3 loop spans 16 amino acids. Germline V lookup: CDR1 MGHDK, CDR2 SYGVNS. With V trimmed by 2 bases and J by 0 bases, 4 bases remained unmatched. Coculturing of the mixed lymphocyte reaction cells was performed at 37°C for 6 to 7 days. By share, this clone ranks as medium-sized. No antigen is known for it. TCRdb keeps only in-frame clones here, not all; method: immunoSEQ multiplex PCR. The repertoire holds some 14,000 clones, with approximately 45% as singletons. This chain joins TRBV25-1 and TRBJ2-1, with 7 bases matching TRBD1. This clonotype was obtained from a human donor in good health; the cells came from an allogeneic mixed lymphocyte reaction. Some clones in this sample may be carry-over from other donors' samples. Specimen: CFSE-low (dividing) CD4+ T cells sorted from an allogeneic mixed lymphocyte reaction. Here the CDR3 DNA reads TGTGCCAGCAGTGAAGCCGGGACAGTCTCCTACAATGAGCAGTTCTTC. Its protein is CASSEAGTVSYNEQFF.